This T cell receptor beta chain was sequenced in a study of T cell responses to AZD1222 COVID-19 vaccine. Background on the study: Second doses were pooled across both intervals (about 4 or about 12 weeks). The study, taken as a whole, reports: Unmutated regions of variants are reportedly targeted by nearly half of spike-specific TCRs. Repertoire sampling happened only post peak T cell response.

The assay was immunoSEQ multiplex PCR, and TCRdb's table has in-frame clones only and misses some. The sample includes around 130,000 clones, roughly nine tenths of them seen just once. A note on this clone: Its antigen is still unknown.

The clonotype was recovered from an adult in good health. The source was peripheral blood, collected on day 0 of AZD1222 vaccination.

The CDR3 sequence: CAWSVGRGRPSSGNTIYF. The CDR3 bases are TGTGCCTGGAGTGTAGGGAGAGGACGTCCGAGCTCTGGAAACACCATATATTTT. The J gene is TRBJ1-3, the V gene TRBV30; D gene ambiguous. The CDR3 is 18 residues long. Deletions cut 0 bases from V and 0 bases from J, with 18 bases between. Germline V gene data show CDR1 as GTSNPN and CDR2 as SVGIG (reference sequence). Based on the CDR3 plus reference TRBV30 and TRBJ1-3, the full variable domain is SQTIHQWPATLVQPVGSPLSLECTVEGTSNPNLYWYRQAAGRGLQLLFYSVGIGQISSEVPQNLSASRPQDRQFILSSKKLLLSDSGFYLCAWSVGRGRPSSGNTIYFGEGSWLTVV.